The rows below give T cell receptor beta chains drawn from one sample of a study of somatic mutations in cytotoxic T cells in rheumatoid arthritis. Some clones are missing from TCRdb's copy, which holds only in-frame ones; the method was immunoSEQ multiplex PCR. The repertoire includes some 19,000 clones, over 80% of them detected once, and approximately 11% sits in the top ten. The sequenced material came from CD8+ T cells sorted from blood. The source is a man between 18 and 29 years old with rheumatoid arthritis. Both conserved end residues are part of each CDR3. D genes are given only for firm matches. Only some rows state a clone size, as once, few, many or a class for expanded clones.

j_call: TRBJ1-2; d_call: NA; clone_size: few; v_call: TRBV6-6; cdr3_nt: TGTGCCAGCAGTTCCACGAAGGGTGGTGGGGCTGGCTACACCTTC; cdr3_aa: CASSSTKGGGAGYTF
j_call: TRBJ1-5; d_call: NA; clone_size: NA; v_call: TRBV4-2; cdr3_nt: TGTGCCAGCAGCCAAGAGGGGGCGGATCAGCCCCAGCATTTT; cdr3_aa: CASSQEGADQPQHF
j_call: TRBJ2-3; d_call: TRBD2; clone_size: NA; v_call: TRBV6-1; cdr3_nt: TGTGCCAGCAGTGAGTTAGCGGGGGCAGATACGCAGTATTTT; cdr3_aa: CASSELAGADTQYF
j_call: TRBJ2-2; d_call: TRBD2; clone_size: NA; v_call: TRBV27; cdr3_nt: TGTGCCAGCAGTCCGATTCGTAGCGGGGGGGGACCGAACACCGGGGAGCTGTTTTTT; cdr3_aa: CASSPIRSGGGPNTGELFF
j_call: TRBJ1-5; d_call: TRBD1; clone_size: NA; v_call: TRBV6-4; cdr3_nt: TGTGCCAGCATTTCCGGGACAGGTCAGCCCCAGCATTTT; cdr3_aa: CASISGTGQPQHF
j_call: TRBJ2-7; d_call: TRBD2; clone_size: NA; v_call: TRBV27; cdr3_nt: TGTGCCAGCAGAAGCGGGGCCGGCTCCTACGAGCAGTACTTC; cdr3_aa: CASRSGAGSYEQYF
j_call: TRBJ1-2; d_call: NA; clone_size: NA; v_call: TRBV6-1; cdr3_nt: TGTGCCAGCAGTGAAATTTTGACCCAGGGCTACACCTTC; cdr3_aa: CASSEILTQGYTF
j_call: TRBJ1-5; d_call: TRBD1; clone_size: NA; v_call: TRBV6-4; cdr3_nt: TGTGCCAGCAGTGAGGGAAACGGACAGGGGGCCCAGCCCCAGCATTTT; cdr3_aa: CASSEGNGQGAQPQHF
j_call: TRBJ2-3; d_call: TRBD2; clone_size: NA; v_call: TRBV9; cdr3_nt: TGTGCCAGCAGCGTGCTAGCGGGGGTCACAGATACGCAGTATTTT; cdr3_aa: CASSVLAGVTDTQYF
j_call: TRBJ2-3; d_call: TRBD2; clone_size: NA; v_call: TRBV7-9; cdr3_nt: TGTGCCAGCAGCTTAGCCCTAGCGGGGGCCACAGATACGCAGTATTTT; cdr3_aa: CASSLALAGATDTQYF
j_call: TRBJ1-5; d_call: NA; clone_size: NA; v_call: TRBV7-8; cdr3_nt: TGTGCCAGCAGCCTTTACCAGGCGGGAGGTCAGCCCCAGCATTTT; cdr3_aa: CASSLYQAGGQPQHF
j_call: TRBJ2-5; d_call: NA; clone_size: NA; v_call: TRBV11-2; cdr3_nt: TGTGCCAGCAGCTCGGGGATGGAGACCCAGTACTTC; cdr3_aa: CASSSGMETQYF
j_call: TRBJ2-2; d_call: NA; clone_size: NA; v_call: TRBV28; cdr3_nt: TGTGCCAGCGCCCACCCGGGGGTCATTTCGGGGGAGCTGTTTTTT; cdr3_aa: CASAHPGVISGELFF
j_call: TRBJ1-1; d_call: NA; clone_size: once; v_call: TRBV10-3; cdr3_nt: TGTGCCATCAGTGAGCAGAGGACGGTTGAAGAAGCTTTCTTT; cdr3_aa: CAISEQRTVEEAFF
j_call: TRBJ2-3; d_call: NA; clone_size: NA; v_call: TRBV19; cdr3_nt: TGTGCCAGTAGTATAGAACGGGGCACAGATACGCAGTATTTT; cdr3_aa: CASSIERGTDTQYF
j_call: TRBJ1-5; d_call: NA; clone_size: NA; v_call: TRBV9; cdr3_nt: TGTGCCAGCAGCGTAGATATCAATTGGCAGCCCCAGCATTTT; cdr3_aa: CASSVDINWQPQHF
j_call: TRBJ1-1; d_call: NA; clone_size: NA; v_call: TRBV6-1; cdr3_nt: TGTGCCAGCAGCCTAGAAGTGTACGGCACTGAAGCTTTCTTT; cdr3_aa: CASSLEVYGTEAFF
j_call: TRBJ2-5; d_call: NA; clone_size: once; v_call: TRBV19; cdr3_nt: TGTGCCAGTAGTACCGGGGGGCAGGGGAGGTACCAAGAGACCCAGTACTTC; cdr3_aa: CASSTGGQGRYQETQYF
j_call: TRBJ2-7; d_call: NA; clone_size: once; v_call: TRBV7-9; cdr3_nt: TGTGCCAGCAGCTTTAGGGTGGACAAGACCTACGAGCAGTACTTC; cdr3_aa: CASSFRVDKTYEQYF
j_call: TRBJ1-4; d_call: TRBD1; clone_size: NA; v_call: TRBV19; cdr3_nt: TGTGCCAGCTCCGACGACAGGGGTTCGACCGAAAAACTGTTTTTT; cdr3_aa: CASSDDRGSTEKLFF
j_call: TRBJ1-5; d_call: NA; clone_size: once; v_call: TRBV28; cdr3_nt: TGTGCCAGCAGTTTATCGGAGGTCCCCGGGCATTTT; cdr3_aa: CASSLSEVPGHF
j_call: TRBJ2-7; d_call: NA; clone_size: few; v_call: TRBV19; cdr3_nt: TGTGCCACGAGTCTCGGGGCCGAGCAGTACTTC; cdr3_aa: CATSLGAEQYF
j_call: TRBJ2-5; d_call: TRBD1; clone_size: NA; v_call: TRBV5-1; cdr3_nt: TGCGCCAGCAGCCTCAGGGGGAGTGAGGAAGAGACCCAGTACTTC; cdr3_aa: CASSLRGSEEETQYF
j_call: TRBJ2-2; d_call: NA; clone_size: NA; v_call: TRBV4-1; cdr3_nt: TGCGCCAGCAGCCAAGTTCCCGCGGGAACCACCGGGGAGCTGTTTTTT; cdr3_aa: CASSQVPAGTTGELFF
j_call: TRBJ2-1; d_call: NA; clone_size: NA; v_call: TRBV29-1; cdr3_nt: TGCAGCGTTGATGGCGTTAGTTACAATGAGCAGTTCTTC; cdr3_aa: CSVDGVSYNEQFF
j_call: TRBJ2-3; d_call: NA; clone_size: NA; v_call: TRBV27; cdr3_nt: TGTGCCAGCAGTATCACAGCGAACGGGATTGGCACAGATACGCAGTATTTT; cdr3_aa: CASSITANGIGTDTQYF
j_call: TRBJ2-7; d_call: NA; clone_size: NA; v_call: TRBV10-3; cdr3_nt: TGTGCCATCAGTGAGGGTCGGTACTACGAGCAGTACTTC; cdr3_aa: CAISEGRYYEQYF
j_call: TRBJ2-2; d_call: TRBD2; clone_size: NA; v_call: TRBV19; cdr3_nt: TGTGCCAGTAATCCTAGCGGGGGGGCCGGGTACACCGGGGAGCTGTTTTTT; cdr3_aa: CASNPSGGAGYTGELFF
j_call: TRBJ2-1; d_call: TRBD1; clone_size: NA; v_call: TRBV5-1; cdr3_nt: TGCGCCAGCAGCTTGTGGGACAGGGATAAGTTCTTC; cdr3_aa: CASSLWDRDKFF
j_call: TRBJ2-3; d_call: TRBD2; clone_size: NA; v_call: TRBV27; cdr3_nt: TGTGCCAGCAGTTCCCGCTGGGGGGGAATCACAGATACGCAGTATTTT; cdr3_aa: CASSSRWGGITDTQYF
j_call: TRBJ1-5; d_call: TRBD1; clone_size: NA; v_call: TRBV9; cdr3_nt: TGTGCCAGCAGCGTAGTAGAGATCAGGGGGCGAGGTCAGCCCCAGCATTTT; cdr3_aa: CASSVVEIRGRGQPQHF
j_call: TRBJ1-1; d_call: NA; clone_size: few; v_call: TRBV9; cdr3_nt: TGTGCCAGCAGCGTAGGGTCGTCGGGCACTGAAGCTTTCTTT; cdr3_aa: CASSVGSSGTEAFF